The 6 T cell receptor beta chains given below trace back to one sample, sequenced in a study of cytomegalovirus exposure and HLA in healthy donors. The method was immunoSEQ multiplex PCR; TCRdb's version includes in-frame clones alone and lacks a portion of them. The sample has 150,000 to 200,000 clones, approximately 96% seen once. The sequenced sample was PBMCs. These TCRs come from a woman aged 18-29 years in good health and CMV-seronegative.

The chain carries TRBV10-3 and TRBJ2-3, with 12 bases fitting TRBD2. Germline V lookup: CDR1 ENHRY, CDR2 SYGVKD. V lost 3 bases and J lost 3; bases outside the gene matches: 10. The CDR3 has 18 amino acids. In nucleotides, the CDR3 is TGTGCCATCAGTGACGGACTAGCGGGGATGTCCGGGACAGATACGCAGTATTTT. Translation gives CAISDGLAGMSGTDTQYF.

The V and J genes are TRBV19 and TRBJ2-7; 7 bases agree with TRBD1. Looked up from germline, CDR1 is LNHDA and CDR2 is SQIVND (reference sequence). The CDR3 runs 11 residues. Trimming took 7 bases from V and 4 from J; bases not matched to a gene: 1. CDR3 sequence reads: CASKDRYEQYF. CDR3 nucleotides: TGTGCCAGTAAGGACAGGTACGAGCAGTACTTC. Using reference TRBV19 and TRBJ2-7 for the parts outside the CDR3, the full variable domain is DGGITQSPKYLFRKEGQNVTLSCEQNLNHDAMYWYRQDPGQGLRLIYYSQIVNDFQKGDIAEGYSVSREKKESFPLTVTSAQKNPTAFYLCASKDRYEQYFGPGTRLTVT.

The rearrangement joins TRBV13 to TRBJ2-7; the match to TRBD1 covers 9 bases. The CDR3 spans 13 residues. V was pared by 4 bases and J by 3 bases, with 1 base of the junction left unmatched. Germline CDR1 reads PRHDT; CDR2 reads FYEKMQ (reference sequence). For the CDR3, the DNA is TGTGCCAGCAGCTCGGACAGGGGCTACGAGCAGTACTTC. As protein: CASSSDRGYEQYF.

This rearrangement joins TRBV9 to TRBJ2-2, with 9 bases that match TRBD1. Germline values: CDR1 SGDLS, CDR2 YYNGEE. Unmatched junction bases numbered 14, after V lost 3 bases and J lost 5 bases. This CDR3 has 18 residues. In DNA form, the CDR3 reads TGTGCCAGCAGCGGAGGGCGGGGACAGGGAAGGGAGACCGGGGAGCTGTTTTTT. Amino acids: CASSGGRGQGRETGELFF.

This chain links TRBV19 with TRBJ1-1; D perhaps matches TRBD1 (6 bases). The CDR3 has 15 residues. The germline V gene encodes CDR1 LNHDA and CDR2 SQIVND (reference sequence). V gave up 7 bases and J gave up 1 base, with 16 bases separating them. For the CDR3, the DNA is TGTGCCAGTACCATCTTCGCACAGGGGAACACTGAAGCTTTCTTT. Translated: CASTIFAQGNTEAFF.

The chain couples TRBV6-1 to TRBJ1-3; D remains unclear. The germline V and J ends were trimmed by 3 bases and 0 bases, with 12 bases remaining between them. CDR3 length: 16 amino acids. Per germline, CDR1 MNHNS and CDR2 SASEGT. The CDR3 protein is CASSETRRSSGNTIYF. CDR3 bases: TGTGCCAGCAGTGAGACCCGACGGAGCTCTGGAAACACCATATATTTT.